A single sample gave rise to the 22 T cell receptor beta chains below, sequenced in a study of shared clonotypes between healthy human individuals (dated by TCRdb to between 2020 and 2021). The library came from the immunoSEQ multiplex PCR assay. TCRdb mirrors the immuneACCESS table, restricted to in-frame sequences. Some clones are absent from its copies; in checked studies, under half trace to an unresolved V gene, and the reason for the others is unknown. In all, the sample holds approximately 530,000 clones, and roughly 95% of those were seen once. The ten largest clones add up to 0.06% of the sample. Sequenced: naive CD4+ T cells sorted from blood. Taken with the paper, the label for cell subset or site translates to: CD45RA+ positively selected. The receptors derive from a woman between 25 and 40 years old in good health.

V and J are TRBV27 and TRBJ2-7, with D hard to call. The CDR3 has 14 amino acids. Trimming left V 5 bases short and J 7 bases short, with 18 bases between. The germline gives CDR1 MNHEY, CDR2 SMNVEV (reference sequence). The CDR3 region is CASSPELTLDEQYF. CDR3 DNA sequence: TGTGCCAGCAGTCCTGAGCTGACTCTCGATGAGCAGTACTTC.

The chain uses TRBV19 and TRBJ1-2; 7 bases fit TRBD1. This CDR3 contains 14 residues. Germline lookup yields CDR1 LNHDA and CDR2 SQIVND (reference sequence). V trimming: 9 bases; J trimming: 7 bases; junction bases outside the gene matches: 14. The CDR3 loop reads CASSRGSREAGYTF. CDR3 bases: TGTGCCAGCTCCAGGGGGTCTCGGGAAGCTGGCTACACCTTC.

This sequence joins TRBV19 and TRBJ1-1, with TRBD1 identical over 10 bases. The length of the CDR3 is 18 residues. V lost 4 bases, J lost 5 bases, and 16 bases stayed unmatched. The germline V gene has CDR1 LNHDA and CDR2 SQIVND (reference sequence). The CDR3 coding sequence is TGTGCCAGTAGTAAATCCCGGGACAGGGGCCACAAAGGGACTGAAGCTTTCTTT. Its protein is CASSKSRDRGHKGTEAFF.

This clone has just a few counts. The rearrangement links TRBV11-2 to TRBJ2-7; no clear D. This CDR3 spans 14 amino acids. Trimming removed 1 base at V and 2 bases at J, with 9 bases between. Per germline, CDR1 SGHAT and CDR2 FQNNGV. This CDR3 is CASSLVRVAYEQYF. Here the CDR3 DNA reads TGTGCCAGCAGCTTAGTCCGGGTTGCCTACGAGCAGTACTTC.

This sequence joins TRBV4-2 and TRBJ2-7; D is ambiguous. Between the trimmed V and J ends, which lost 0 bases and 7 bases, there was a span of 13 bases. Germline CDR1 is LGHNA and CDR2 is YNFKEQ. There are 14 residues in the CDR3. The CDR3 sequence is CASSQDRSWREQYF. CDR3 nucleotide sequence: TGTGCCAGCAGCCAAGATAGGAGTTGGCGGGAGCAGTACTTC.

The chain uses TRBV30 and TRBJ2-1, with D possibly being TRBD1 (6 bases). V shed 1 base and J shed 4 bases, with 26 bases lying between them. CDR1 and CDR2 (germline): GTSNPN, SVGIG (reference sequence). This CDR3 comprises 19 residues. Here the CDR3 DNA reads TGTGCCTGGAGTGGAAGGACTGCTCAAGGCACAGGGCCTTACAATGAGCAGTTCTTC. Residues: CAWSGRTAQGTGPYNEQFF.

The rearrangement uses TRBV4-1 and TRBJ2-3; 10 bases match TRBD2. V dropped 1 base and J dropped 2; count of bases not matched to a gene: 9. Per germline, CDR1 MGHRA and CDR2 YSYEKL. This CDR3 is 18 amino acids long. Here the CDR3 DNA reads TGCGCCAGCAGCCAAGTACCGAGCGGGAGGGCCGACACAGATACGCAGTATTTT. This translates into CASSQVPSGRADTDTQYF.

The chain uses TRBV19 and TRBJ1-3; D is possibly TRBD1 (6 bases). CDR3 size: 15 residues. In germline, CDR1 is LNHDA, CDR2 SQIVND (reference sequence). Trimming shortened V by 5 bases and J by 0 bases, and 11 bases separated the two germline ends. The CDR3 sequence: CASSPDRLSGNTIYF. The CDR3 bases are TGTGCCAGTAGTCCAGACAGGCTCTCTGGAAACACCATATATTTT.

Here the CDR3 reads CASATTSGSHNEQFF. Written as DNA, the CDR3 is TGTGCCAGCGCCACAACTAGCGGGAGCCACAATGAGCAGTTCTTC. The gene calls are TRBV6-5 and TRBJ2-1; TRBD2 aligns across 11 bases. The CDR3 is 15 amino acids. Germline loops: CDR1 MNHEY, CDR2 SVGAGI. V gave up 8 bases and J gave up 5 bases; unmatched junction bases: 8.

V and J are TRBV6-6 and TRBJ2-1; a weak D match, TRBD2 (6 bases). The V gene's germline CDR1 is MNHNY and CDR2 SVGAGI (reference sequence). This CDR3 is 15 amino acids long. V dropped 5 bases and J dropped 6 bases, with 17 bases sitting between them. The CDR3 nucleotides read TGTGCCAGCAGTGCCCTAGCGACCCAACGCAATGAGCAGTTCTTC. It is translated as CASSALATQRNEQFF.

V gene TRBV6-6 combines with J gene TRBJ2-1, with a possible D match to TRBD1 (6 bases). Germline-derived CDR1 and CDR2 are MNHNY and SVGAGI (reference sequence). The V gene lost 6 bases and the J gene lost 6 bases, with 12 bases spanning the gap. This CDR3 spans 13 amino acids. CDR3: CASSVGTPNEQFF. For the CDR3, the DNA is TGTGCCAGCAGCGTCGGGACACCCAATGAGCAGTTCTTC.

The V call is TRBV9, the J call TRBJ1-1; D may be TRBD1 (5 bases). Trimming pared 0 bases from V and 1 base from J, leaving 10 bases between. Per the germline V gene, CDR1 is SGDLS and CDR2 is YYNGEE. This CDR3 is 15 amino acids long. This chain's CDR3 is CASSVDRTRNTEAFF. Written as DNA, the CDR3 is TGTGCCAGCAGCGTAGATAGGACACGGAACACTGAAGCTTTCTTT.

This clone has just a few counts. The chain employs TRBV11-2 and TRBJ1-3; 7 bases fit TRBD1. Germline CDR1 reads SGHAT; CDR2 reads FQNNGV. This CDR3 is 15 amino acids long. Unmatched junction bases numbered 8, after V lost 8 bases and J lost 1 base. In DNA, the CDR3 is TGTGCCAGCGGAACCATACAGGGGTCTGGAAACACCATATATTTT. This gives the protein CASGTIQGSGNTIYF.

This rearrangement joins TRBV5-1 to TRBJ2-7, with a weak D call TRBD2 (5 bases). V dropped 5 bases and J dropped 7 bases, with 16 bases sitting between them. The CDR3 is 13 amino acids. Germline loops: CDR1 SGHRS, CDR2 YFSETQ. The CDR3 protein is CASRNDGVGEQYF. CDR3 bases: TGCGCCAGCAGGAATGACGGGGTCGGGGAGCAGTACTTC.

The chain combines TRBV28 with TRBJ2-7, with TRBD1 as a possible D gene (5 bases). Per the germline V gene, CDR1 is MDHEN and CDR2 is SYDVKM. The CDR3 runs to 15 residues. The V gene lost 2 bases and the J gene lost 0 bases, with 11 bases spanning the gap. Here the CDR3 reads CASSLTGPTSYEQYF. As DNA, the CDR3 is TGTGCCAGCAGTTTAACAGGACCCACCTCCTACGAGCAGTACTTC.

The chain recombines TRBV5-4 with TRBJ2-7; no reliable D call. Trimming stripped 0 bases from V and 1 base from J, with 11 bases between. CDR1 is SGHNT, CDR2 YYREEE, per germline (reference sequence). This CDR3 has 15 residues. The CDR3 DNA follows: TGTGCCAGCAGCTTGGGAAAATCCCGTTCCTACGAGCAGTACTTC. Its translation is CASSLGKSRSYEQYF.

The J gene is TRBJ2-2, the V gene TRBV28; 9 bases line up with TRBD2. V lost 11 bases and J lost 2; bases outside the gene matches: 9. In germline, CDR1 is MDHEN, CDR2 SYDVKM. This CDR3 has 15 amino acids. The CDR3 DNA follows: TGTGCCGGAAATAGCGGGGGCGCAAACACCGGGGAGCTGTTTTTT. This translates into CAGNSGGANTGELFF.

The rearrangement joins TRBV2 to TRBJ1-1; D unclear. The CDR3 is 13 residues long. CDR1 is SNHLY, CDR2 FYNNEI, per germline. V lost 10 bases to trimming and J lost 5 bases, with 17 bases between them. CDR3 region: CATKSQRDTEAFF. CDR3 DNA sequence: TGTGCCACCAAGAGTCAAAGAGATACTGAAGCTTTCTTT.

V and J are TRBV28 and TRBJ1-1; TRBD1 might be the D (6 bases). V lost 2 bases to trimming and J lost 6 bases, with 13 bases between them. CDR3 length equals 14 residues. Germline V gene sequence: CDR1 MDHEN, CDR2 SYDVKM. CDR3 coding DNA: TGTGCCAGCAGTTTAGGCGGGGGCCTAGCTGAAGCTTTCTTT. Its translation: CASSLGGGLAEAFF. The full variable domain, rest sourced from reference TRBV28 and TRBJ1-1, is DVKVTQSSRYLVKRTGEKVFLECVQDMDHENMFWYRQDPGLGLRLIYFSYDVKMKEKGDIPEGYSVSREKKERFSLILESASTNQTSMYLCASSLGGGLAEAFFGQGTRLTVV.

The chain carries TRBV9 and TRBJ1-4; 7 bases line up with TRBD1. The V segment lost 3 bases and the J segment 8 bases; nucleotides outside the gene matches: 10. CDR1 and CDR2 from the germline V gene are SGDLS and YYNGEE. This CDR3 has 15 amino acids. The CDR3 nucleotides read TGTGCCAGCAGCGAGAGAAGCGGGACAGTGGAAAAACTGTTTTTT. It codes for CASSERSGTVEKLFF.

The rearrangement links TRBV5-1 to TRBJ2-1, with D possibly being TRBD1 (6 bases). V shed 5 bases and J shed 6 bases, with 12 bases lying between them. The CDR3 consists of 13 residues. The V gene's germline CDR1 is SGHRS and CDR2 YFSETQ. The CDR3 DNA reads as TGCGCCAGCAGATTAACAGGGAGCAATGAGCAGTTCTTC. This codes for CASRLTGSNEQFF. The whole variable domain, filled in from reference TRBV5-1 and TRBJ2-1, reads KAGVTQTPRYLIKTRGQQVTLSCSPISGHRSVSWYQQTPGQGLQFLFEYFSETQRNKGNFPGRFSGRQFSNSRSEMNVSTLELGDSALYLCASRLTGSNEQFFGPGTRLTVL.

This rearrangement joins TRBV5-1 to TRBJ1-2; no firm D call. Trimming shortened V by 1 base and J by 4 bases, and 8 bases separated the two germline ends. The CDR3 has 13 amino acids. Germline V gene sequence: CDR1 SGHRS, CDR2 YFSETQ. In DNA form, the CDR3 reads TGCGCCAGCAGCTTGTCCGAGCCCTATGGCTACACCTTC. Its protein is CASSLSEPYGYTF.